A selection of T cell receptor beta chains follows, all from one sample in a study of blood T cell repertoires in COVID-19. TCRdb's table, derived via immunoSEQ multiplex PCR, lists solely in-frame clones and lacks some. The sample consists of around 58,000 clones, approximately 78% of them appearing once. The sample comprised PBMCs or T cells enriched from blood (not recorded which). Receptors were obtained from a middle-aged woman with acute COVID-19. Each CDR3 is given with its conserved first and last residue. Each record gives: V gene, CDR3 protein.

V gene: TRBV24-1
CDR3 protein: CATSDWTGGNEQFF

V gene: TRBV29-1
CDR3 protein: CSVPQDNTGELFF

V gene: TRBV6-5
CDR3 protein: CASSTSGSYNEQFF

V gene: TRBV5-1
CDR3 protein: CASSLVTGAGNTIYF

V gene: TRBV19
CDR3 protein: CASSIARQDNEQFF

V gene: TRBV4-1
CDR3 protein: CASSQRTGAWGTQYF

V gene: TRBV7-8
CDR3 protein: CASSFGQEGNTIYF

V gene: TRBV28
CDR3 protein: CASRRGRGFGEQYF

V gene: TRBV7-8
CDR3 protein: CASSPRGPTNEKLFF

V gene: TRBV24-1
CDR3 protein: CATSGTSGSNEQFF

V gene: TRBV14
CDR3 protein: CASSQRATGVDYTF

V gene: TRBV28
CDR3 protein: CASSFRTMGYTF

V gene: TRBV28
CDR3 protein: CASSSRVWGYTF

V gene: TRBV4-1
CDR3 protein: CASSQAGFPEAFF

V gene: TRBV7-6
CDR3 protein: CASSLKAGFNTDTQYF

V gene: TRBV28
CDR3 protein: CASSRRGGSTEAFF

V gene: TRBV24-1
CDR3 protein: CANPSRGYEQYF

V gene: TRBV2
CDR3 protein: CASSEGGGLDTQYF

V gene: TRBV11-2
CDR3 protein: CASNKLAGAYEQYF

V gene: TRBV25-1
CDR3 protein: CASSEAGLGLFF

V gene: TRBV29-1
CDR3 protein: CSVQNRARESEQFF

V gene: TRBV19
CDR3 protein: CASSIAGQGLTEAFF

V gene: TRBV4-2
CDR3 protein: CASSQGYQTYEQYF

V gene: TRBV11-2
CDR3 protein: CASSLIEATRNIQYF

V gene: TRBV15
CDR3 protein: CATSRPTGPGDNEQFF

V gene: TRBV2
CDR3 protein: CASRGENTGELFF

V gene: TRBV11-3
CDR3 protein: CASSPEDRGGNEQFF

V gene: TRBV28
CDR3 protein: CASSGRGPTEGGYTF

V gene: TRBV3-1/TRBV3-2
CDR3 protein: CASRLRAGGGEQFF

V gene: TRBV5-4
CDR3 protein: CASSLSGGRTYNEQFF

V gene: TRBV7-9
CDR3 protein: CASSPSMRYETQYF

V gene: TRBV2
CDR3 protein: CASQMTDSGNTIYF

V gene: TRBV5-8
CDR3 protein: CASSLRLEAFF

V gene: TRBV10-3
CDR3 protein: CAISGTGQETQYF

V gene: TRBV28
CDR3 protein: CASSSSGLGQGYEQYF

V gene: TRBV13
CDR3 protein: CASSEGGLLYEQYF

V gene: TRBV10-3
CDR3 protein: CAISESKTGARDTEAFF

V gene: TRBV28
CDR3 protein: CASQQTASGNTIYF

V gene: TRBV29-1
CDR3 protein: CSVGQGSEKLFF

V gene: TRBV27
CDR3 protein: CASSLGTRGYEQYF

V gene: TRBV24-1
CDR3 protein: CATSDAGTSNTEAFF